The clone carrying this T cell receptor beta chain has a handful of counts. Each cDNA molecule in the library carried unique molecular identifiers. TCRdb passed the RACE reads through MiXCR, listing each CDR3 protein once. The profile shows some 65,000 distinct CDR3 sequences, roughly 6.1% of them singletons. These data are taken from a study of human T cells and chemical hapten exposure. Time point specified: healthy volunteer bleed at 6 weeks. Whole blood that had not been fractionated was the source of extracted total RNA. The sequence came from a female donor in good health. Some clones in this sample may be carry-over from other donors' samples. Sequenced sample: whole blood.

Here the CDR3 reads CSALRGRGEQYF. DNA for the CDR3: TGCAGCGCCCTCCGGGGGCGCGGAGAGCAGTACTTC. The V call is TRBV29-1, the J call TRBJ2-7; D possibly uses TRBD1 or TRBD2 (6 bases each). Germline CDR1 is SQVTM and CDR2 is ANQGSEA. CDR3 length equals 12 residues. Trimming left V 7 bases short and J 7 bases short, with 17 bases between.